This TCR beta chain was identified in a study of T cell responses to AZD1222 COVID-19 vaccine. This CDR3 is built from 15 residues. V lost 0 bases, J lost 8 bases, and 6 bases stayed unmatched. Germline CDR1 and CDR2: SGHNT and YYREEE (reference sequence). Sequencing used immunoSEQ multiplex PCR; TCRdb keeps in-frame clones, though not all of them. The sample gives 65,000 to 95,000 clones, 70% to 90% of which show up once; more than 9% is in the top ten. This clonotype originated in an adult who received the AZD1222 COVID-19 vaccine. V and J are TRBV5-4 and TRBJ2-1, with 9 bases lining up with TRBD1. Sequenced here: peripheral blood, sampled 28 days after the second AZD1222 dose. CDR3 protein: CASSLEGQGRYEQFF. For the CDR3, the DNA is TGTGCCAGCAGCTTGGAGGGACAGGGTAGGTATGAGCAGTTCTTC.